This T cell receptor beta chain was captured by sequencing in a study of T cell responses to AZD1222 COVID-19 vaccine. Germline CDR1 reads KGHSH; CDR2 reads LQKENI. The CDR3 contains 11 residues. V was pared by 4 bases and J by 14 bases, with 12 bases between. The data were produced by immunoSEQ multiplex PCR, yet TCRdb's version contains in-frame clones alone and is incomplete. The table lists roughly 150,000 clones, 80% to 95% of them singletons, with 1.6% in the top ten. This chain connects TRBV18 to TRBJ1-3; tentative D call: TRBD1 (5 bases). The input for sequencing was peripheral blood, taken on day 0 of AZD1222 vaccination. The source of this sequence is an adult in good health. CDR3 amino acids: CASSHGTGVYF. CDR3 coding DNA: TGTGCCAGCTCACACGGGACGGGGGTATATTTT.